The 16 T cell receptor beta chains below were found in one sample sequenced in a study of Graves' ophthalmopathy and Graves' hyperthyroidism. The study amplified TCR beta CDR3 regions using RNA transcripts. The library came from an HTBI-primed first-round RT-PCR and a second-round multiplex PCR. One entry per CDR3 protein, called by TCRdb with MiXCR from the multiplex PCR reads. The table has some 150,000 distinct CDR3 sequences, just under 40% seen once; the top ten hold over 7%. The sequencing input was peripheral blood. These receptors all come from a man in his thirties or forties with Graves' ophthalmopathy.

This clonotype occurred many times. The chain employs TRBV6-2 or TRBV6-3 and TRBJ2-7; TRBD2 matches 11 bases. Germline lookup yields CDR1 MNHEY and CDR2 SVGEGT. This CDR3 has 18 amino acids. The V segment lost 0 bases and the J segment 2 bases; nucleotides outside the gene matches: 9. The CDR3 region has the DNA TGTGCCAGCAGTTACTCGCAAGATAGCGGGAGGGACGCCTACGAGCAGTACTTC. This sequence encodes CASSYSQDSGRDAYEQYF.

In nucleotides, the CDR3 is TGTGCCAGCAGTCCTGGGGCGGGGAATTCACCCCTCCACTTT. Encoded protein: CASSPGAGNSPLHF. The chain is built from TRBV6-2 or TRBV6-3 and TRBJ1-6; TRBD1 is a possible D gene (5 bases). The V end lost 5 bases, the J end lost 7 bases, and 12 bases lay between the germline ends. The CDR3 covers 14 residues. Germline lookup yields CDR1 MNHEY and CDR2 SVGEGT.

The chain combines TRBV12-3 or TRBV12-4 with TRBJ1-1; D not certain. The ends were cut back, 4 bases at V and 9 bases at J, with 9 bases in the middle. The CDR3 contains 11 residues. CDR3 region: CASSYAGKAFF. The CDR3, as DNA: TGTGCCAGCAGTTACGCAGGAAAAGCTTTCTTT.

This clonotype was observed many times. CDR3 bases: TGTGCCAGCAGACAAAGACCCGGGACAGAAGACTTCTCCTATAATTCACCCCTCCACTTT. Residues: CASRQRPGTEDFSYNSPLHF. This chain links TRBV28 with TRBJ1-6; 7 positions match TRBD1. The CDR3 is made up of 20 amino acids. Germline V gene sequence: CDR1 MDHEN, CDR2 SYDVKM. V was pared by 6 bases and J by 0 bases, with 17 bases of the junction left unmatched.

This clonotype was seen ten or more times. The chain is built from TRBV10-1 and TRBJ2-5; D assignment may be TRBD1 or TRBD2 (6 bases each). The CDR3 consists of 17 residues. V gave up 1 base and J gave up 1 base, with 16 bases separating them. Germline values: CDR1 WNHNN, CDR2 SYGVQD (reference sequence). The CDR3 loop is CASSEYHSGQFQETQYF. The DNA for the CDR3 is TGCGCCAGCAGTGAGTATCATAGCGGACAGTTCCAAGAGACCCAGTACTTC.

The CDR3 here is CSARPASGQETQYF. The CDR3, as DNA: TGCAGTGCTAGGCCGGCTAGCGGGCAAGAGACCCAGTACTTC. This chain links TRBV20-1 with TRBJ2-5; 8 bases align to TRBD2. The germline gives CDR1 DFQATT, CDR2 SNEGSKA (reference sequence). Germline trimming cut 3 bases from V and 2 bases from J; bases unmatched to any gene: 5. The CDR3 spans 14 residues.

This clonotype was picked up many times. The conserved phenylalanine or tryptophan normally closing the CDR3 is absent here, so this likely arose from a read error. The chain joins TRBV2 to TRBJ1-1; no firm D call. V was pared by 6 bases and J by 3 bases, with 14 bases between. The CDR3 is made up of 14 amino acids. Germline values: CDR1 SNHLY, CDR2 FYNNEI. The CDR3 DNA is TGTGCCAGCAGGACCGACGGTGGGGACACTGAAGCTTTCTTA. Amino acids: CASRTDGGDTEAFL.

V usage is TRBV19 and J usage is TRBJ1-2, with 9 bases identical to TRBD1. V shed 6 bases and J 4 bases; nucleotides not matched to a gene: 6. Germline V lookup: CDR1 LNHDA, CDR2 SQIVND (reference sequence). The CDR3 loop spans 14 amino acids. The chain's CDR3 is CASRTDRGFYGYTF. For the CDR3, the DNA is TGTGCCAGTAGGACGGACAGGGGATTCTATGGCTACACCTTC.

The DNA of the CDR3 is TGTGCCATCAGTGCGGACTTGACCGGGGGGGCAGTTGCCTACGAGCAGTACTTC. Protein sequence: CAISADLTGGAVAYEQYF. This chain uses TRBV10-3 with TRBJ2-7; 8 bases are a match to TRBD2. Germline assignment: CDR1 ENHRY and CDR2 SYGVKD. V was pared by 4 bases and J by 2 bases, with 16 bases of the junction left unmatched. This CDR3 spans 18 amino acids.

CDR3 region: CASSSTPWDRGIKGNQPQHF. The DNA of the CDR3 is TGTGCCAGCAGTTCCACCCCGTGGGACAGGGGCATCAAAGGCAATCAGCCCCAGCATTTT. J is TRBJ1-5 and V is TRBV28, with 10 bases aligning to TRBD1. The CDR3 consists of 20 residues. The junction had 17 bases not matched to a gene; V was cut back by 4 bases and J by 2 bases. Germline CDR1 MDHEN, CDR2 SYDVKM. Variable domain in full (rest from reference TRBV28 and TRBJ1-5): DVKVTQSSRYLVKRTGEKVFLECVQDMDHENMFWYRQDPGLGLRLIYFSYDVKMKEKGDIPEGYSVSREKKERFSLILESASTNQTSMYLCASSSTPWDRGIKGNQPQHFGDGTRLSIL.

This clonotype appeared once. The chain links TRBV28 to TRBJ2-7; D might be TRBD2 (5 bases). The CDR3 covers 13 residues. Germline CDR1 reads MDHEN; CDR2 reads SYDVKM. Trimming left V 5 bases short and J 3 bases short, with 11 bases between. The CDR3 is CASSTLLGYEQYF. Written as DNA, the CDR3 is TGTGCCAGCAGTACCCTACTAGGCTACGAGCAGTACTTC.

This clonotype was recorded many times. The chain uses TRBV4-1 and TRBJ1-2; D perhaps matches TRBD1 (6 bases). Germline assignment: CDR1 MGHRA and CDR2 YSYEKL. With 4 bases removed from V and 2 bases from J, the gap between germline ends came to 14 bases. The length of the CDR3 is 15 residues. CDR3 sequence: CASSPPQGRNYGYTF. Written as DNA, the CDR3 is TGCGCCAGCAGCCCACCCCAGGGGAGAAACTATGGCTACACCTTC.

The chain recombines TRBV28 with TRBJ1-5; weak D call: TRBD1 (5 bases). CDR3 length: 15 amino acids. Germline loops: CDR1 MDHEN, CDR2 SYDVKM. V shed 6 bases and J shed 5 bases, with 17 bases lying between them. The CDR3 coding sequence is TGTGCCAGCAGCTTTCAACAGGCCAGACATCAGCCCCAGCATTTT. This gives the protein CASSFQQARHQPQHF.

This clonotype showed up many times. V usage is TRBV20-1 and J usage is TRBJ2-7, with D uncertain. V dropped 5 bases and J dropped 6 bases, with 17 bases sitting between them. The CDR3 is 13 residues long. The V gene's germline CDR1 is DFQATT and CDR2 SNEGSKA (reference sequence). The CDR3 region has the DNA TGCAGTGCTGACGTACTGGACGTACGCGAGCAGTACTTC. Translating gives CSADVLDVREQYF.

The chain joins TRBV6-1 to TRBJ1-5; 7 bases are shared with TRBD1. Germline-derived CDR1 and CDR2 are MNHNS and SASEGT. Trimming took 6 bases from V and 3 from J; bases not matched to a gene: 8. The CDR3 totals 15 residues. For the CDR3, the DNA is TGTGCCAGCAGCAAACAGGGGAATACCAATCAGCCCCAGCATTTT. This encodes CASSKQGNTNQPQHF.

The chain is built from TRBV20-1 and TRBJ2-2; the match to TRBD2 covers 8 bases. Germline CDR1 is DFQATT and CDR2 is SNEGSKA (reference sequence). The length of the CDR3 is 15 residues. Trimming took 6 bases from V and 6 from J; bases not matched to a gene: 12. This CDR3 is CSALTPGGHPGELFF. Here the CDR3 DNA reads TGCAGTGCCCTCACCCCGGGGGGGCATCCCGGGGAGCTGTTTTTT.